What follows describes a single TCR beta chain. Produced via immunoSEQ multiplex PCR; TCRdb's table is partial and in-frame only. The sample lists roughly 100,000 clones, over 65% occurring once. The data were obtained in a study of radiotherapy plus CTLA-4 blockade in lung cancer. CDR3 length: 13 amino acids. Germline lookup yields CDR1 SNHLY and CDR2 FYNNEI. V lost 7 bases, J lost 4 bases, and 11 bases lay in between. The specimen was peripheral blood, collected from a patient treated with radiotherapy plus ipilimumab. The V gene is TRBV2, the J gene TRBJ2-1; D is tentatively TRBD1 or TRBD2 (5 bases each). The sequence derives from a human donor with non-small cell lung cancer that progressed on radiotherapy plus ipilimumab. Some clones in this sample may be carry-over from other donors' samples. The CDR3 DNA follows: TGTGCCAGCACCGGGACGGAGTACAATGAGCAGTTCTTC. This gives the protein CASTGTEYNEQFF.